One and the same sample provided the 8 T cell receptor beta chains below, sequenced in a study of control samples from healthy donors and cancer patients. Assay: immunoSEQ multiplex PCR; the TCRdb copy retains only in-frame clones and omits some. Here the sample spans 210,000 or so clones, approximately 91% being singletons. The sample comprised blood. The receptors were sampled from a young man in good health.

The sample holds one count of this clone. The chain recombines TRBV19 with TRBJ1-1; a possible D gene is TRBD1 (6 bases). The germline gives CDR1 LNHDA, CDR2 SQIVND (reference sequence). This CDR3 comprises 13 residues. V shed 5 bases and J shed 8 bases, with 15 bases lying between them. CDR3 loop: CASSPRLDSEAFF. The DNA for the CDR3 is TGTGCCAGTAGTCCACGGTTGGACAGCGAAGCTTTCTTT.

The chain joins TRBV19 to TRBJ1-4, with 8 bases fitting TRBD1. V dropped 3 bases and J dropped 8; count of bases not matched to a gene: 8. Germline CDR1 and CDR2: LNHDA and SQIVND (reference sequence). The CDR3 loop spans 15 amino acids. CDR3: CASSMAGGFREKLFF. CDR3 sequence (DNA): TGTGCCAGTAGTATGGCAGGGGGCTTTCGAGAAAAACTGTTTTTT.

The CDR3 DNA reads as TGTGCCAGCAGTTTGAGGGACAGGGGGAGACTAGGCACTGAAGCTTTCTTT. This sequence encodes CASSLRDRGRLGTEAFF. V and J are TRBV27 and TRBJ1-1; TRBD1 matches at 11 bases. The CDR3 extends over 17 amino acids. Germline trimming cut 3 bases from V and 4 bases from J; bases unmatched to any gene: 10. The germline V gene encodes CDR1 MNHEY and CDR2 SMNVEV (reference sequence).

For the CDR3, the DNA is TGTGCCAGTACTTCCTCTCAGGGGGCGAGAACCGGGGAGCTGTTTTTT. Translating gives CASTSSQGARTGELFF. The rearrangement uses TRBV19 and TRBJ2-2; 8 positions agree with TRBD1. Germline CDR1 is LNHDA and CDR2 is SQIVND (reference sequence). The CDR3 runs 16 residues. Germline trimming cut 7 bases from V and 5 bases from J; bases unmatched to any gene: 12.

This sequence joins TRBV12-1 and TRBJ2-5. TRBV12-1 counts as a pseudogene. This CDR3 has 15 residues. CDR3 sequence (DNA): TGTGCCAGCAGCTCCCGGGGCCAAAACCAAGAGACCCAGTACTTC. Translated, it gives CASSSRGQNQETQYF.

V and J are TRBV6-5 and TRBJ2-2, with 9 bases matching TRBD1. After removal of 7 bases from V and 6 bases from J, the junction contained 9 bases not matched to a gene. Looked up from germline, CDR1 is MNHEY and CDR2 is SVGAGI. The length of the CDR3 is 15 residues. The CDR3 sequence: CASKLQGAFAGELFF. CDR3 sequence (DNA): TGTGCCAGCAAGTTACAGGGGGCATTCGCCGGGGAGCTGTTTTTT.

CDR3 protein: CASSQTSGEQYF. The CDR3 coding sequence is TGCGCCAGCAGCCAAACTAGCGGCGAGCAGTACTTC. V is TRBV5-1 and J is TRBJ2-7, with TRBD2 matching over 8 bases. The CDR3 is 12 residues long. Looked up from germline, CDR1 is SGHRS and CDR2 is YFSETQ. The V and J ends lost 4 bases and 6 bases, in that order; junction bases with no gene match: 3. The entire variable domain, with the rest obtained from reference TRBV5-1 and TRBJ2-7, is as follows: KAGVTQTPRYLIKTRGQQVTLSCSPISGHRSVSWYQQTPGQGLQFLFEYFSETQRNKGNFPGRFSGRQFSNSRSEMNVSTLELGDSALYLCASSQTSGEQYFGPGTRLTVT.

This rearrangement joins TRBV5-5 to TRBJ2-3, with TRBD1 as a possible D gene (5 bases). The CDR3 has 18 amino acids. Trimming shortened V by 4 bases and J by 0 bases, and 21 bases separated the two germline ends. Germline V gene lookup returns CDR1 SGHKS and CDR2 YYEKEE (reference sequence). Written as DNA, the CDR3 is TGTGCCAGCAGCCCCCGGACGGGTGGGGCTATCAGCACAGATACGCAGTATTTT. This gives the protein CASSPRTGGAISTDTQYF.